These 21 T cell receptor delta chains were sequenced from one sample in a study of delta chains in infants with herpesvirus infections. TCR cDNA was made from PBMC RNA with gamma- and delta-chain-specific primers. TCRdb fed the RT-PCR reads into CATT to redo clone calling. The sample lists about 500 delta-chain clones, around 47% occurring once. Sequencing was performed on peripheral blood, taken at time point 3 of longitudinal follow-up. The source of these receptors is a human donor who was a Ugandan infant, either HIV-exposed or HIV-unexposed (not recorded which).

About this clone itself: A far larger clone is one base from this, pointing to a likely read error. The J gene is TRDJ1, the V gene TRDV1, with 8 bases identical to TRDD3. The germline V gene encodes CDR1 TSWWSYY and CDR2 QGS. The CDR3 has 21 residues. The CDR3 region is CALGPIRAYGCWGTNTDKPIF. CDR3 nucleotides: TGTGCTCTTGGGCCCATAAGGGCCTACGGTTGCTGGGGGACTAACACCGATAAACCCATCTTT.

Regarding this clone: The mismatch at residue 10 between this DNA's translation and the TCRdb protein of a much larger clone likely reflects a read error; the protein shown is translated from the DNA. The rearrangement links TRDV2 to TRDJ1; 9 bases align to TRDD3. The CDR3 sequence is 15 residues long. From germline, CDR1 is GEAIGNYY and CDR2 EKD. Germline trimming cut 0 bases from V and 4 bases from J; bases unmatched to any gene: 5. The CDR3 is CACDTWGIGSDKLIF. The DNA for the CDR3 is TGTGCCTGTGACACCTGGGGGATAGGAAGCGATAAACTCATCTTT.

Note on this clone: The protein recorded in TCRdb matches a much larger clone and deviates from this DNA's translation at residue 14, suggesting a read error; the protein here is obtained by translating the DNA. This specimen includes other DNA sequences encoding the same CDR3. The CDR3 region is CALGETSWGIGNTEKLIF. The CDR3 DNA is TGTGCTCTTGGGGAAACATCCTGGGGGATCGGGAACACCGAGAAACTCATCTTT. The rearrangement uses TRDV1 and TRDJ1; TRDD3 matches at 9 bases. Germline CDR1 reads TSWWSYY; CDR2 reads QGS. The CDR3 is 18 amino acids.

By sample share, this clone is large. J is TRDJ1 and V is TRDV2, with 9 nucleotides matching TRDD3. Germline V gene data show CDR1 as GEAIGNYY and CDR2 as EKD. The V gene end was trimmed by 3 bases and the J gene end by 0 bases; junction bases not matched to a gene: 10. The CDR3 contains 17 residues. CDR3 in amino acids: CACDLLGDTMYTDKLIF. The CDR3 DNA reads as TGTGCCTGTGACCTCCTCGGGGATACGATGTACACCGATAAACTCATCTTT.

On this clone itself: TCRdb's protein, taken from a much larger clone, differs from this DNA's translation at residue 3, likely owing to a read error; the protein displayed comes from the DNA. The rearrangement joins TRDV2 to TRDJ1; D call uncertain. The germline V gene encodes CDR1 GEAIGNYY and CDR2 EKD. The CDR3 loop spans 15 amino acids. CDR3 nucleotides: TGTGCCCGTGACACGGTTCAGGAGAGGGCCGATAAACTCATCTTT. Translated: CARDTVQERADKLIF.

A remark on this clone: This likely traces to a read error, being one base from a far larger clone. CDR3 residues: CALGEAGFLSSNWGINTDKLIF. Written as DNA, the CDR3 is TGTGCTCTTGGGGAAGCGGGGTTCCTTTCTTCGAACTGGGGGATAAATACCGATAAACTCATCTTT. This chain links TRDV1 with TRDJ1; TRDD3 matches at 11 bases. The germline V gene has CDR1 TSWWSYY and CDR2 QGS. The CDR3 has 22 residues. V dropped 2 bases and J dropped 2; count of bases not matched to a gene: 22.

Comment on this clone: The protein that TCRdb holds for this DNA derives from a much larger clone and differs from the translated DNA at residue 14, which likely indicates a read error; the protein shown here is translated from the DNA. This chain uses TRDV1 with TRDJ1; 9 bases line up with TRDD3. The CDR3 sequence is 18 residues long. The germline gives CDR1 TSWWSYY, CDR2 QGS. This chain's CDR3 is CALGETSWGIGNTNKLIF. CDR3 DNA sequence: TGTGCTCTTGGGGAAACATCCTGGGGGATCGGGAACACCAATAAACTCATCTTT.

This clone ranks as large. The chain couples TRDV1 to TRDJ1; the match to TRDD3 covers 10 bases. The CDR3 consists of 19 residues. J was trimmed by 4 bases and V by 1 base; bases with no gene match: 15. Looked up from germline, CDR1 is TSWWSYY and CDR2 is QGS. CDR3 sequence reads: CALGERLYNTGGLNDKLIF. Written as DNA, the CDR3 is TGTGCTCTTGGGGAACGACTTTACAATACTGGGGGATTGAACGATAAACTCATCTTT.

In its sample, this clone was seen once. It differs at one base from a far larger clone, so likely a read error. This CDR3 is also generated by other DNA sequences in the sample. This chain joins TRDV2 and TRDJ1; 7 nucleotides match TRDD3. Germline V gene sequence: CDR1 GEAIGNYY, CDR2 EKD. This CDR3 spans 18 amino acids. V was clipped by 3 bases and J by 3 bases; unmatched bases: 18. The CDR3 loop reads CACDSLLRLGDISDKLIF. The CDR3 region has the DNA TGTGCCTGTGACTCCCTTCTCCGGCTAGGGGATATATCCGATAAACTCATCTTT.

This clone ranks as large. V is TRDV2 and J is TRDJ3, with 8 nucleotides matching TRDD3. After removal of 2 bases from V and 0 bases from J, the junction contained 8 bases not matched to a gene. The CDR3 has 19 amino acids. Germline CDR1 GEAIGNYY, CDR2 EKD. CDR3 nucleotides: TGTGCCTGTGACAATACTGGGGGTTATAGCTCCTGGGACACCCGACAGATGTTTTTC. Protein: CACDNTGGYSSWDTRQMFF.

About this clone itself: With a far larger clone one base away, a read error is the likely cause. The same CDR3 also results from other DNA sequences found in this sample. This chain links TRDV1 with TRDJ1, with D perhaps matching TRDD3 (6 bases). Germline CDR1 TSWWSYY, CDR2 QGS. Trimming removed 6 bases from V and 5 bases from J, with 28 bases in between. CDR3 length: 18 amino acids. CDR3 nucleotide sequence: TGTGCTCTTGGACATTCCCACAACTGGGCCCGAGACAGGGATAAACTCATCTTT. Amino acid sequence: CALGHSHNWARDRDKLIF.

On this clone itself: This likely traces to a read error, being one base from a far larger clone. The CDR3 region is CALGELPRLGDTSPLTAPLFF. DNA of the CDR3: TGTGCTCTTGGGGAACTTCCCCGACTGGGGGATACGAGTCCTTTGACAGCACCACTCTTCTTT. The J gene is TRDJ2, the V gene TRDV1, with 13 bases matching TRDD3. The V gene's germline CDR1 is TSWWSYY and CDR2 QGS. This CDR3 is built from 21 residues.

Concerning this clone: The protein that TCRdb holds for this DNA derives from a much larger clone and differs from the translated DNA at residue 9, which likely indicates a read error; the protein shown here is translated from the DNA. The chain has TRDV2 and TRDJ1; 8 positions agree with TRDD3. V dropped 3 bases and J dropped 3; count of bases not matched to a gene: 17. Germline values: CDR1 GEAIGNYY, CDR2 EKD. The CDR3 extends over 18 amino acids. CDR3 DNA: TGTGCCTGTGACTCCCTTCTCCGGCCGGGGGATATATCCGATAAACTCATCTTT. Encoded protein: CACDSLLRPGDISDKLIF.

A note on this clone: A far larger clone is a single base away, which makes a read error likely. The chain combines TRDV2 with TRDJ3; 9 positions agree with TRDD3. The CDR3 runs to 20 residues. The junction had 11 bases not matched to a gene; V was cut back by 3 bases and J by 0 bases. The germline V gene has CDR1 GEAIGNYY and CDR2 EKD. The CDR3 DNA reads as TGTGCCTGTGACGCCGTTGCTGGGGGATCCCGCTCCTGGGACACCCGACAGATGTTTTTC. Amino acid sequence: CACDAVAGGSRSWDTRQMFF.

For this clone: This is likely an artifact of a read error, given a far larger clone one base away. The same CDR3 can be traced to other DNA sequences in this sample. The rearrangement uses TRDV1 and TRDJ1, with TRDD3 as a possible D gene (5 bases). The CDR3 sequence is 20 residues long. The germline CDR1 and CDR2 sequences are TSWWSYY and QGS. V dropped 6 bases and J dropped 0 bases, with 29 bases sitting between them. CDR3 protein: CALGLRPSPGPGRYTDKLIF. The CDR3 DNA reads TGTGCTCTTGGCCTCAGACCATCCCCTGGGCCGGGCCGGTACACCGATAAACTCATCTTT.

This clone is medium-sized within its sample. The chain has TRDV2 and TRDJ1, with a possible D match to TRDD3 (5 bases). The CDR3 spans 14 residues. CDR1 is GEAIGNYY, CDR2 EKD, per germline. V was trimmed by 1 base and J by 8 bases, leaving 16 bases between them. The CDR3 sequence is CACDTLGGGPKLIF. The CDR3 DNA reads as TGTGCCTGTGACACTCTTGGAGGGGGTCCCAAACTCATCTTT.

This clone was seen only a few times. A single base is all that separates this from a far larger clone, so a read error is likely. The J gene is TRDJ1, the V gene TRDV1; 9 nucleotides line up with TRDD3. This CDR3 is built from 19 residues. The germline V gene has CDR1 TSWWSYY and CDR2 QGS. DNA for the CDR3: TGTGCTCTTGGGGAACTAGTAGGTTCGGGGATACGAGGGACCGATGAACTCATCTTT. Its protein is CALGELVGSGIRGTDELIF.

Details on this clone: A read error is likely here: a far larger clone is one base away. Additional DNA sequences in this sample encode the identical CDR3. CDR3 nucleotides: TGTGCTGTGTTTTCCTTCCCAACTGGGAACACCGATAAACTCATCTTC. This encodes CAVFSFPTGNTDKLIF. The chain recombines TRAV36/DV7 with TRDJ1; D tentatively fits TRDD2 or TRDD3 (6 bases each). This CDR3 has 16 amino acids. Germline CDR1 is VTNFRS and CDR2 is LTSSGIE (reference sequence).

This clone appeared a few times. It may be a read error: a sequence one base away is much more abundant. The sample carries other DNA sequences with the same CDR3. This chain connects TRDV2 to TRDJ1; TRDD3 aligns across 7 bases. The CDR3 sequence is 19 residues long. Germline assignment: CDR1 GEAIGNYY and CDR2 EKD. The chain's CDR3 is CACDTIGGDGMASTAQLIF. The CDR3 nucleotides are TGTGCCTGTGACACGATTGGGGGAGACGGGATGGCGTCTACCGCTCAACTCATCTTC.

Points on this clone: This DNA translates differently at residue 14 from the TCRdb protein, which is that of a much larger clone; a read error is likely, and the protein shown is the DNA's own translation. This sample also contains other DNA sequences that code for the same CDR3. The gene calls are TRDV1 and TRDJ1, with TRDD3 identical over 9 bases. The germline V gene has CDR1 TSWWSYY and CDR2 QGS. The CDR3 covers 18 residues. The CDR3 reads CALGETSWGIGNTEKLIF. The CDR3 DNA sequence: TGTGCTCTTGGGGAAACATCCTGGGGGATCGGGAACACCGAAAAACTCATCTTT.

Concerning this clone: It is likely a read error: a sequence one base away is far more abundant. This specimen includes other DNA sequences encoding the same CDR3. The chain carries TRDV2 and TRDJ1; maybe TRDD3 (5 bases). Germline CDR1 reads GEAIGNYY; CDR2 reads EKD. This CDR3 region has 14 residues. The CDR3 spells CACERGIYTDKLIF. The CDR3 DNA reads as TGTGCCTGTGAGCGTGGGATCTACACAGATAAACTCATCTTT.